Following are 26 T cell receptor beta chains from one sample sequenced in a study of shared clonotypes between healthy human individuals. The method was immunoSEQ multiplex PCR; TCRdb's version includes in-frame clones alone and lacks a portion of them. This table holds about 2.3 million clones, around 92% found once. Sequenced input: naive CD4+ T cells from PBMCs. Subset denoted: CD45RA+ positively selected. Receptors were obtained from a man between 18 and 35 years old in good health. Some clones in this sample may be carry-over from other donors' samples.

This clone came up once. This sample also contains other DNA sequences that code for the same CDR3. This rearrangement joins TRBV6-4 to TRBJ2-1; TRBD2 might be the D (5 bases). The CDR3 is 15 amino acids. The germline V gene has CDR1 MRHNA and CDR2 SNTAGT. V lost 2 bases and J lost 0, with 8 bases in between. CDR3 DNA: TGTGCCAGCAGTGACGAGGGTAGCTCCTACAATGAGCAGTTCTTC. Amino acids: CASSDEGSSYNEQFF.

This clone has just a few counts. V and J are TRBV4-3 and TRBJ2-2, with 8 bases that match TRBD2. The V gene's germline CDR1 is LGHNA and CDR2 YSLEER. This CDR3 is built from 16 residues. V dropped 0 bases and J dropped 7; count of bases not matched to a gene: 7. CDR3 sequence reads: CASSQDQIAGGGELFF. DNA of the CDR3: TGCGCCAGCAGCCAAGATCAGATTGCGGGGGGCGGGGAGCTGTTTTTT.

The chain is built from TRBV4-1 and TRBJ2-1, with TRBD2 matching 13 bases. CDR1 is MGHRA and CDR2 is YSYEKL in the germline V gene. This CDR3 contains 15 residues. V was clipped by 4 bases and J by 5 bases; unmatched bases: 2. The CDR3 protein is CASSRTSGRNNEQFF. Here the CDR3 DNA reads TGCGCCAGCAGCCGGACTAGCGGGAGAAACAATGAGCAGTTCTTC.

DNA for the CDR3: TGTGCCAGCAGTTTAATCCGCACAGATACGCAGTATTTT. Translating gives CASSLIRTDTQYF. V gene TRBV27 combines with J gene TRBJ2-3, with unresolved D. Trimming cost V 2 bases and J 1 base, with 4 bases left between them. This CDR3 is built from 13 residues. CDR1 and CDR2 from the germline V gene are MNHEY and SMNVEV (reference sequence).

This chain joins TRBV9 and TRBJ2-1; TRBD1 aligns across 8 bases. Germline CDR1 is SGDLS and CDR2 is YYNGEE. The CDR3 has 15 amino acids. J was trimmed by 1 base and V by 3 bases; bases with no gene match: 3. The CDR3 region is CASSAGQGSYNEQFF. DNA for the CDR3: TGTGCCAGCAGCGCCGGACAGGGTTCCTACAATGAGCAGTTCTTC.

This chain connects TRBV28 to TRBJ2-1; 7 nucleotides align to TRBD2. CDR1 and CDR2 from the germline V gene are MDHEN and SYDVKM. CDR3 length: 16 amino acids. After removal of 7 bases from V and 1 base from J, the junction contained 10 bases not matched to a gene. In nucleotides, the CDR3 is TGTGCCAGCACGGAGATTGGGGGAGGGTCCTACAATGAGCAGTTCTTC. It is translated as CASTEIGGGSYNEQFF.

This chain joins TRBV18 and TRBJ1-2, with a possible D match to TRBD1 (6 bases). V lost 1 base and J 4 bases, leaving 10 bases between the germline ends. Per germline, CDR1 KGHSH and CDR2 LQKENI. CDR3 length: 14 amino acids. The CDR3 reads CASSPLGQSYGYTF. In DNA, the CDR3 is TGTGCCAGCTCACCACTCGGACAGTCCTATGGCTACACCTTC. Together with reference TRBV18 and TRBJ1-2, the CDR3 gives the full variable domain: NAGVMQNPRHLVRRRGQEARLRCSPMKGHSHVYWYRQLPEEGLKFMVYLQKENIIDESGMPKERFSAEFPKEGPSILRIQQVVRGDSAAYFCASSPLGQSYGYTFGSGTRLTVV.

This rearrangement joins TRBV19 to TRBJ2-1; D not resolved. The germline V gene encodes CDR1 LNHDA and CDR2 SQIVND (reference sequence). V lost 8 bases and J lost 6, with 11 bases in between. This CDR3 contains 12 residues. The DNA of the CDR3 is TGTGCCAGTGGAAATTGGGGCAATGAGCAGTTCTTC. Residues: CASGNWGNEQFF.

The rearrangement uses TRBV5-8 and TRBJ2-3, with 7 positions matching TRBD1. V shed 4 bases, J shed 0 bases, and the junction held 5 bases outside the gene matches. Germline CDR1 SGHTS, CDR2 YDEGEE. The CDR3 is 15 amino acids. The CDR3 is CASSTTGASTDTQYF. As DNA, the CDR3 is TGTGCCAGCAGCACAACAGGGGCGAGCACAGATACGCAGTATTTT. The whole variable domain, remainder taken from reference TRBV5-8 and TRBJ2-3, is EAGVTQSPTHLIKTRGQQATLRCSPISGHTSVYWYQQALGLGLQFLLWYDEGEERNRGNFPPRFSGRQFPNYSSELNVNALELEDSALYLCASSTTGASTDTQYFGPGTRLTVL.

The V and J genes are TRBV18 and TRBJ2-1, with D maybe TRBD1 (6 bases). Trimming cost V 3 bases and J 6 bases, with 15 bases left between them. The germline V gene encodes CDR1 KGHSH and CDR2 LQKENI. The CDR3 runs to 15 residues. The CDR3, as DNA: TGTGCCAGCTCACCGACTGAGGGGGTGCGCAATGAGCAGTTCTTC. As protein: CASSPTEGVRNEQFF.

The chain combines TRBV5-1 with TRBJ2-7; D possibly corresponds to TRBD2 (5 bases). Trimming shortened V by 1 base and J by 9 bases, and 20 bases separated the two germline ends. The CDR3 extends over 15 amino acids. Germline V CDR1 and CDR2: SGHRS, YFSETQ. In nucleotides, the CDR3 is TGCGCCAGCAGCTTGATGCCCGGCTCAACAAGCGGGCAGTACTTC. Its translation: CASSLMPGSTSGQYF.

The CDR3 sequence: CASTSGGEAGANVLTF. Here the CDR3 DNA reads TGTGCCAGCACCTCAGGCGGAGAGGCTGGGGCCAACGTCCTGACTTTC. The chain employs TRBV2 and TRBJ2-6; D is unclear. CDR3 size: 16 residues. V lost 7 bases and J 2 bases, leaving 15 bases between the germline ends. Germline assignment: CDR1 SNHLY and CDR2 FYNNEI.

The CDR3 DNA reads TGTGCCAGCAGCTTAGGTGCGGGAGCAAGGTCCTACGAGCAGTACTTC. Translated, it gives CASSLGAGARSYEQYF. The chain links TRBV13 to TRBJ2-7; 7 bases are a match to TRBD2. Germline V gene data show CDR1 as PRHDT and CDR2 as FYEKMQ (reference sequence). The CDR3 length is 16 residues. Trimming at V came to 0 bases and at J to 1 base, leaving 6 bases not matched to a gene.

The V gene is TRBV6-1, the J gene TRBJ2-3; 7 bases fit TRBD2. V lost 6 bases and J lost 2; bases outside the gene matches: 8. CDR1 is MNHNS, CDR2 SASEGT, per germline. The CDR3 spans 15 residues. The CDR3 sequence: CASRLGGSDTDTQYF. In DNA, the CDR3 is TGTGCCAGCAGGCTCGGCGGGAGTGACACAGATACGCAGTATTTT.

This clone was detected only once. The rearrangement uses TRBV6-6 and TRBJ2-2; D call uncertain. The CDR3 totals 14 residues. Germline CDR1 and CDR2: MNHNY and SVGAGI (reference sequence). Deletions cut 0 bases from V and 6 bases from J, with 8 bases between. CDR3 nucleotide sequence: TGTGCCAGCAGTTACTCGACGGGCGCCGGGGAGCTGTTTTTT. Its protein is CASSYSTGAGELFF.

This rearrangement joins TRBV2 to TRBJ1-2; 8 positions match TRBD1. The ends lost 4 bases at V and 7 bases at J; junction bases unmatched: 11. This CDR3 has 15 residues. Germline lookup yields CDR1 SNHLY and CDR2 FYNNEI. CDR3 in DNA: TGTGCCAGCAGTGGGCGGGACAGGTCTTTTTTTGGCTACACCTTC. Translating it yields CASSGRDRSFFGYTF. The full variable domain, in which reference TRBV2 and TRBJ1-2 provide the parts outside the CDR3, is EPEVTQTPSHQVTQMGQEVILRCVPISNHLYFYWYRQILGQKVEFLVSFYNNEISEKSEIFDDQFSVERPDGSNFTLKIRSTKLEDSAMYFCASSGRDRSFFGYTFGSGTRLTVV.

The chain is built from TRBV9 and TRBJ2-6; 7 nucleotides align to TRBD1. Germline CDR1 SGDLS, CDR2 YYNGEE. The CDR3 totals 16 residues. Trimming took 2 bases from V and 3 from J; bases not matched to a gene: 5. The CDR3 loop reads CASSVGQFYGANVLTF. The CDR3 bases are TGTGCCAGCAGCGTGGGACAGTTCTATGGGGCCAACGTCCTGACTTTC.

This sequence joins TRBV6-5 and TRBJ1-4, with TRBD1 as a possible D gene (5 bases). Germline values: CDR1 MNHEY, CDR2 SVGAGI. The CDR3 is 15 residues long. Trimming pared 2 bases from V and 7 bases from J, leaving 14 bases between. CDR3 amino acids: CASSYRAGRGEKLFF. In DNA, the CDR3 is TGTGCCAGCAGTTACCGAGCAGGGAGGGGTGAAAAACTGTTTTTT.

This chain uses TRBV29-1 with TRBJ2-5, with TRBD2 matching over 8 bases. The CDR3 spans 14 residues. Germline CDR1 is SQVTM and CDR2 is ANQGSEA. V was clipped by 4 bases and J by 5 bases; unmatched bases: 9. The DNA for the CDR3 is TGCAGCGTTGGAAGGTTAGCGGGACCGGAGACCCAGTACTTC. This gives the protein CSVGRLAGPETQYF.

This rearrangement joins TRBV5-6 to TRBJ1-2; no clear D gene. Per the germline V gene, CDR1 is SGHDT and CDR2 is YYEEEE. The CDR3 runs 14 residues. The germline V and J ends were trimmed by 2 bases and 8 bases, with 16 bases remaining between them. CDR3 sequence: CASSFLGRTFGYTF. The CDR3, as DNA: TGTGCCAGCAGCTTCCTCGGGCGGACCTTCGGCTACACCTTC.

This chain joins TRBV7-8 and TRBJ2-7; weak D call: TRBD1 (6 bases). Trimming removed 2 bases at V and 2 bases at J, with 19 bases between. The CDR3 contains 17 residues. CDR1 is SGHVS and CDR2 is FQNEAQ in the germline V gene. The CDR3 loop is CASSLRTLGGVTYEQYF. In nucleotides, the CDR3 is TGTGCCAGCAGCTTAAGGACCCTAGGGGGAGTTACCTACGAGCAGTACTTC.

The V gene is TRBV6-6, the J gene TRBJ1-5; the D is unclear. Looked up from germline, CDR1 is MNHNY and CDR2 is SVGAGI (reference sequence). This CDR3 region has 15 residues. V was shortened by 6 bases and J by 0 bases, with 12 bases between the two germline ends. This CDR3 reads CASSETQYSNQPQHF. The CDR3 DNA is TGTGCCAGCAGCGAGACCCAGTATAGCAATCAGCCCCAGCATTTT.

DNA for the CDR3: TGTGCCAGCAGCCAAGGCCTGCTCTCTTCTGGAAACACCATATATTTT. Its translation is CASSQGLLSSGNTIYF. The chain has TRBV14 and TRBJ1-3; D remains ambiguous. The CDR3 totals 16 residues. The germline V and J ends were trimmed by 1 base and 1 base, with 11 bases remaining between them. Germline assignment: CDR1 SGHDN and CDR2 FVKESK.

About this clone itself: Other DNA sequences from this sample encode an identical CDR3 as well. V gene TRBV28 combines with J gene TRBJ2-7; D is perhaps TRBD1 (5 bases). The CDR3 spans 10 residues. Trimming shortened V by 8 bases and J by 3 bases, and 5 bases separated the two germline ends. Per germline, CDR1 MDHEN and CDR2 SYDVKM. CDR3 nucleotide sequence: TGTGCCAGCCAGGGCTACGAGCAGTACTTC. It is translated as CASQGYEQYF.

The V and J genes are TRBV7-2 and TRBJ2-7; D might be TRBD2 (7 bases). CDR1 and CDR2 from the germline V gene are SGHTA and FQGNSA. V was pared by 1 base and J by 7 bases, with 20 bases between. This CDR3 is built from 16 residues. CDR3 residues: CASSLVRGGGMWEQYF. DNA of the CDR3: TGTGCCAGCAGCTTAGTTCGGGGAGGGGGTATGTGGGAGCAGTACTTC.

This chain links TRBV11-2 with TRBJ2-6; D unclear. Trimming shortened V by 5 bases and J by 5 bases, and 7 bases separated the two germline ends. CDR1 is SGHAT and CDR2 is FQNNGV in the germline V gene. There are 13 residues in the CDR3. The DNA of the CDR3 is TGTGCCAGCAGCCCGTCCAGGGCCAACGTCCTGACTTTC. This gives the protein CASSPSRANVLTF.